The rows below give T cell receptor beta chains drawn from one sample of a study of early T cells in non-severe SARS-CoV-2 infection. TCRdb ran MiXCR on the 5' RACE reads and lists one entry per CDR3 protein. The data hold about 56,000 distinct CDR3 sequences, with about 10% observed a single time. Sequencing was performed on whole blood. The receptors were sampled from an adult who was a healthcare worker with PCR-confirmed SARS-CoV-2 infection or an uninfected control (not recorded which). Each CDR3 is given with its conserved first and last residue. D genes are given only for firm matches. Clone size appears in some rows only: once, few, many, or a class for an expanded clone.

J: TRBJ2-1; size: NA; V: TRBV10-3; D: TRBD2; DNA: TGTGCCACCGAGCCCGGGACTAGCCCCTACAATGAGCAGTTCTTC; CDR3: CATEPGTSPYNEQFF
J: TRBJ2-3; size: NA; V: TRBV12-2; D: NA; DNA: TGTGCAAGTCGCACCCGACCTCCAGATACGCAGTATTTT; CDR3: CASRTRPPDTQYF
J: TRBJ2-2; size: many; V: TRBV7-6; D: TRBD1; DNA: TGTGCCAGCAGCCAAACCTTAGGACAGGCAAACACCGGGGAGCTGTTTTTT; CDR3: CASSQTLGQANTGELFF
J: TRBJ2-2; size: many; V: TRBV4-3; D: TRBD1; DNA: TGCGCCAGCAGCCAAGAACAGGGGAGTGCCGGGGAGCTGTTTTTT; CDR3: CASSQEQGSAGELFF
J: TRBJ2-1; size: medium-sized; V: TRBV20-1; D: NA; DNA: TGCAGTGCTTCTTTTAGCTCCTACAATGAGCAGTTCTTC; CDR3: CSASFSSYNEQFF
J: TRBJ2-1; size: many; V: TRBV4-2; D: NA; DNA: TGTGCCAGCAGCCAAAAAGGGGGCAATGAGCAGTTCTTC; CDR3: CASSQKGGNEQFF
J: TRBJ1-2; size: many; V: TRBV20-1; D: NA; DNA: TGCAGTGCTAGGTACCATACTAACTATGGCTACACCTTC; CDR3: CSARYHTNYGYTF
J: TRBJ1-2; size: NA; V: TRBV29-1; D: NA; DNA: TGCAGCGCTCTTAAGGGGGGTAGCCACACCTTC; CDR3: CSALKGGSHTF
J: TRBJ2-3; size: NA; V: TRBV20-1; D: NA; DNA: TGCAGTGCTAGGGGCGGCTTGGGAGATACGCAGTATTTT; CDR3: CSARGGLGDTQYF
J: TRBJ1-4; size: few; V: TRBV20-1; D: TRBD1; DNA: TGCAGTGTCAGACAGGGGGCGGATGAAAAACTGTTTTTT; CDR3: CSVRQGADEKLFF
J: TRBJ2-6; size: NA; V: TRBV20-1; D: NA; DNA: TGCAGTGCTCTTCCCCTGGGGCTTGGGGCCAACGTCCTGACTTTC; CDR3: CSALPLGLGANVLTF
J: TRBJ1-5; size: few; V: TRBV5-1; D: NA; DNA: TGCGCCAGCAGCTTGACAGGGACTCAGCCCCAGCATTTT; CDR3: CASSLTGTQPQHF
J: TRBJ2-1; size: few; V: TRBV27; D: TRBD1; DNA: TGTGCCAGCAGTTCCCAGGGGACAGGGGGGGGCAATGAGCAGTTCTTC; CDR3: CASSSQGTGGGNEQFF
J: TRBJ2-7; size: many; V: TRBV14; D: NA; DNA: TGTGCCAGCAGCCAAGATCCGGCTAGAACCGAGCAGTACTTC; CDR3: CASSQDPARTEQYF
J: TRBJ1-2; size: NA; V: TRBV7-9; D: NA; DNA: TGTGCCACCCTCTCCGGGGCTCCCAACTATGGCTACACCTTC; CDR3: CATLSGAPNYGYTF
J: TRBJ2-7; size: many; V: TRBV5-1; D: TRBD2; DNA: TGCGCCAGCCGAGGACTAGCGGGAGAGGATGGGGAGCAGTACTTC; CDR3: CASRGLAGEDGEQYF
J: TRBJ2-3; size: few; V: TRBV7-2; D: TRBD2; DNA: TGTGCCAGCAGTACTCGCGGGGGAGGGATAACAGATACGCAGTATTTT; CDR3: CASSTRGGGITDTQYF
J: TRBJ2-3; size: NA; V: TRBV20-1; D: NA; DNA: TGCAGTCACCTCCGGGAGTTAGATACGCAGTATTTT; CDR3: CSHLRELDTQYF
J: TRBJ2-5; size: medium-sized; V: TRBV7-9; D: NA; DNA: TGTGCCAGCAGCTCACAAGAGACCCAGTACTTC; CDR3: CASSSQETQYF
J: TRBJ2-3; size: few; V: TRBV7-3; D: NA; DNA: TGTGCCAGCAGCTTAACTCCTGAGGGCTCTAGCACAGATACGCAGTATTTT; CDR3: CASSLTPEGSSTDTQYF
J: TRBJ1-1; size: few; V: TRBV24-1; D: NA; DNA: TGTGCCACCAGTGACTCGGACAGCTACACTGAAGCTTTCTTT; CDR3: CATSDSDSYTEAFF
J: TRBJ2-1; size: many; V: TRBV7-2; D: TRBD2; DNA: TGTGCCAGCAGCTTACCCGCGCGGCTAGCGGGAACCAAACGGGTCTCCTACAATGAGCAGTTCTTC; CDR3: CASSLPARLAGTKRVSYNEQFF
J: TRBJ2-1; size: NA; V: TRBV6-2/TRBV6-3; D: TRBD2; DNA: TGTGCCAGCAGTGTAGCGGGAGGGCCCTTCAATGAGCAGTTCTTC; CDR3: CASSVAGGPFNEQFF
J: TRBJ2-5; size: many; V: TRBV11-2; D: NA; DNA: TGTGCCAGCAGCCCTAAGACCCGGGCGGAGACCCAGTACTTC; CDR3: CASSPKTRAETQYF
J: TRBJ2-3; size: many; V: TRBV18; D: NA; DNA: TGTGCCAGCTCACCAAACTCGGAAGATACGCAGTATTTT; CDR3: CASSPNSEDTQYF
J: TRBJ2-2; size: few; V: TRBV5-6; D: NA; DNA: TGTGCCAGCAGCCCCAGCGCCAAACGGGACACCGGGGAGCTGTTTTTT; CDR3: CASSPSAKRDTGELFF
J: TRBJ2-3; size: many; V: TRBV7-6; D: NA; DNA: TGTGCCAGCAGCAACAGCGCCCCTCCCCGGCCAGATACGCAGTATTTT; CDR3: CASSNSAPPRPDTQYF
J: TRBJ2-7; size: NA; V: TRBV30; D: NA; DNA: TGTGCCTGGAGTCTCAGGGTGGGCTACGAGCAGTACTTC; CDR3: CAWSLRVGYEQYF
J: TRBJ2-1; size: few; V: TRBV20-1; D: NA; DNA: TGCAGTGCTCCCCAGGCACTAACGCGCAATGAGCAGTTCTTC; CDR3: CSAPQALTRNEQFF
J: TRBJ2-1; size: NA; V: TRBV11-2; D: NA; DNA: TGTGCCAGCAGCTTAGGTAGTCGGTTATCTTACAATGAGCAGTTCTTC; CDR3: CASSLGSRLSYNEQFF
J: TRBJ1-2; size: many; V: TRBV5-6; D: NA; DNA: TGTGCCAGCAGCTTGGTCTCCCTGGTCTGGAATGGCTACACCTTC; CDR3: CASSLVSLVWNGYTF
J: TRBJ1-5; size: many; V: TRBV27; D: NA; DNA: TGTGCCAGCAGTGTGGCATTCTATCAGCCCCAGCATTTT; CDR3: CASSVAFYQPQHF
J: TRBJ2-7; size: NA; V: TRBV20-1; D: NA; DNA: TGCAGTACTTATAAGCAAGGCTCCTACGAGCAGTACTTC; CDR3: CSTYKQGSYEQYF
J: TRBJ2-7; size: NA; V: TRBV5-1; D: NA; DNA: TGCGCCAGCAGCTTGGCGCAGGGGACGGGGGAGCAGTACTTC; CDR3: CASSLAQGTGEQYF
J: TRBJ2-3; size: few; V: TRBV5-1; D: TRBD2; DNA: TGCGCCAGCAGGAATGAGCGGGAGGGAGGAGATACGCAGTATTTT; CDR3: CASRNEREGGDTQYF
J: TRBJ2-7; size: NA; V: TRBV11-2; D: NA; DNA: TGTGCCAGCAGCTTCGGAGCGGTAAGCGAGCAGTACTTC; CDR3: CASSFGAVSEQYF
J: TRBJ2-7; size: NA; V: TRBV14; D: NA; DNA: TGTGCCAGCAGCCCCCCTGGGTACGAGCAGTACTTC; CDR3: CASSPPGYEQYF
J: TRBJ2-1; size: NA; V: TRBV5-1; D: TRBD2; DNA: TGCGCCAGCAGCTTACTAGCGGGAGAGGGTGAGCAGTTCTTC; CDR3: CASSLLAGEGEQFF
J: TRBJ2-7; size: NA; V: TRBV9; D: NA; DNA: TGTGCCAGCAGCGTAGAATGGGCGGCTGGGTACGAGCAGTACTTC; CDR3: CASSVEWAAGYEQYF
J: TRBJ1-6; size: few; V: TRBV24-1; D: NA; DNA: TGTGCCACCAGTGTATTTCATCAGGGGATCCAGAATTCACCCCTCCACTTT; CDR3: CATSVFHQGIQNSPLHF
J: TRBJ2-7; size: NA; V: TRBV12-3/TRBV12-4; D: TRBD2; DNA: TGTGCCAGCAGACCTGGGACTAGCGGGAACTACGAGCAGTACTTC; CDR3: CASRPGTSGNYEQYF
J: TRBJ2-5; size: few; V: TRBV6-5; D: NA; DNA: TGTGCCAGCAGCCAGTTCCCGACCCAGTACTTC; CDR3: CASSQFPTQYF